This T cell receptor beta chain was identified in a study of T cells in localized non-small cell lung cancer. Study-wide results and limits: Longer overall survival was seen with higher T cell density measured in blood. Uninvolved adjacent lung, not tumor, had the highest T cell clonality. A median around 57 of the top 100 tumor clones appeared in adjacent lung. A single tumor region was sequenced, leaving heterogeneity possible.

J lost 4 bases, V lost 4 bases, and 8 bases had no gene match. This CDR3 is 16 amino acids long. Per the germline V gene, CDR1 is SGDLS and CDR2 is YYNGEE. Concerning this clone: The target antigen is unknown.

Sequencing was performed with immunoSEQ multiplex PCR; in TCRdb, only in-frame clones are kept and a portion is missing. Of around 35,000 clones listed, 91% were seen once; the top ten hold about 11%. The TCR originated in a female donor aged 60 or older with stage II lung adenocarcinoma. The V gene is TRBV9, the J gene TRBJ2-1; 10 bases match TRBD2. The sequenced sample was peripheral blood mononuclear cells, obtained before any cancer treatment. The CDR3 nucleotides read TGTGCCAGCAGCAGAGGGTGGACTAGCGGATACAATGAGCAGTTCTTC. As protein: CASSRGWTSGYNEQFF. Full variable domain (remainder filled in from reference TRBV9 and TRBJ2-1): DSGVTQTPKHLITATGQRVTLRCSPRSGDLSVYWYQQSLDQGLQFLIQYYNGEERAKGNILERFSAQQFPDLHSELNLSSLELGDSALYFCASSRGWTSGYNEQFFGPGTRLTVL.